The 10 T cell receptor beta chains given below trace back to one sample, sequenced in a study of vaccination and CD4 T cells after COVID-19. Their recognized antigens are unknown. The study sequenced cultured CD4+ T cell DNA using the Oncomine TCR Beta short-read assay. Via MiXCR, TCRdb re-called the PCR reads, giving one row per CDR3 protein. The repertoire consists of fewer than 15,000 distinct CDR3 sequences, with roughly three fifths occurring once and the leading ten covering roughly 11%. Noted treatment: roughly 11-day PBMC culture with coronavirus spike peptide pools or control peptides (ViraFEST assay). Material: CD4+ T cells from blood, cultured in vitro. These receptors all come from a human donor who had recovered from COVID-19.

The gene calls are TRBV11-3 and TRBJ1-3; TRBD1 is a possible D gene (5 bases). The CDR3 length is 14 residues. Germline V CDR1 and CDR2: SGHNT, YENEEA. V was cut by 4 bases and J by 2 bases, with 9 bases left in between. The CDR3 reads CASSSRGAGNTIYF. The CDR3 bases are TGTGCCAGCAGCTCAAGGGGAGCTGGAAACACCATATATTTT.

V is TRBV7-2 and J is TRBJ2-1; TRBD2 matches 7 bases. V shed 5 bases, J shed 3 bases, and the junction held 7 bases outside the gene matches. The CDR3 spans 15 residues. CDR1 is SGHTA and CDR2 is FQGNSA in the germline V gene. CDR3 protein: CASSPIGDYYNEQFF. Here the CDR3 DNA reads TGTGCCAGCAGCCCTATCGGGGACTACTACAATGAGCAGTTCTTC.

The J gene is TRBJ1-2, the V gene TRBV7-8; D ambiguous. The CDR3 length is 13 residues. V lost 5 bases to trimming and J lost 5 bases, with 12 bases between them. Germline values: CDR1 SGHVS, CDR2 FQNEAQ. The DNA of the CDR3 is TGTGCCAGCAGCCGGGCGGGGAATTATGGCTACACCTTC. Amino acids: CASSRAGNYGYTF.

The genes are TRBV2 and TRBJ2-3, with TRBD1 identical over 7 bases. There are 15 residues in the CDR3. CDR1 is SNHLY, CDR2 FYNNEI, per germline. V was pared by 8 bases and J by 5 bases, with 13 bases of the junction left unmatched. The CDR3 spells CASGQDGPRIDTQYF. CDR3 in DNA: TGTGCCAGCGGACAGGACGGACCTCGTATAGATACGCAGTATTTT.

This clonotype was counted between two and nine times. The chain is built from TRBV15 and TRBJ2-2; D unclear. Between the trimmed V and J ends, which lost 1 base and 0 bases, there was a span of 9 bases. This CDR3 has 16 residues. Germline V lookup: CDR1 LNHNV, CDR2 YYDKDF (reference sequence). Written as DNA, the CDR3 is TGTGCCACCAGCAGAGCGGCGGAAGCGAACACCGGGGAGCTGTTTTTT. Amino acid sequence: CATSRAAEANTGELFF.

The chain links TRBV12-3 or TRBV12-4 to TRBJ1-1, with TRBD1 matching 11 bases. The CDR3 spans 13 residues. J was trimmed by 7 bases and V by 7 bases; bases with no gene match: 5. The CDR3 bases are TGTGCCAGCACCCTAGGGACAGGGGGTGAAGCTTTCTTT. This translates into CASTLGTGGEAFF.

The V call is TRBV7-9, the J call TRBJ2-7, with TRBD2 matching 7 bases. The V segment lost 2 bases and the J segment 5 bases; nucleotides outside the gene matches: 6. The germline V gene encodes CDR1 SEHNR and CDR2 FQNEAQ (reference sequence). The CDR3 totals 14 residues. CDR3 DNA: TGTGCCAGCAGCTTATTGAGGGAGGGCCACGAGCAGTACTTC. It specifies CASSLLREGHEQYF.

This clonotype was found once. V is TRBV6-1 and J is TRBJ2-3, with D possibly being TRBD2 (6 bases). Trimming took off 8 bases at V and 3 bases at J, with 12 bases between the two ends. Germline lookup yields CDR1 MNHNS and CDR2 SASEGT. The CDR3 has 13 residues. Here the CDR3 reads CASGTGGTDTQYF. CDR3 DNA: TGTGCCAGCGGGACCGGGGGTACAGATACGCAGTATTTT.

This clonotype was counted only a few times. The chain couples TRBV20-1 to TRBJ2-3; D unresolved. Germline CDR1 DFQATT, CDR2 SNEGSKA (reference sequence). Trimming stripped 1 base from V and 5 bases from J, with 10 bases between. The CDR3 sequence is 13 residues long. DNA of the CDR3: TGCAGTGCTAGAGCTCCCAGAGGAGATACGCAGTATTTT. It is translated as CSARAPRGDTQYF.

The chain combines TRBV27 with TRBJ2-3; 8 bases match TRBD2. This CDR3 has 14 residues. Germline V gives CDR1 MNHEY, CDR2 SMNVEV (reference sequence). Trimming cost V 5 bases and J 2 bases; bases outside gene matches: 3. CDR3 sequence (DNA): TGTGCCAGCAGTAGGACTAGCCTCACAGATACGCAGTATTTT. Its translation is CASSRTSLTDTQYF.